The 23 T cell receptor beta chains below come from one sample, sequenced in a study of blood T cells in healthy people across ages. A second PCR, run for about 7 to 11 cycles, used a sample-barcoded 5' primer plus a J-beta primer mix. Using its own MiXCR run on the 5' RACE reads, TCRdb lists one record per CDR3 protein. Of about 800,000 distinct CDR3 sequences in the sample, roughly 64% are singletons; the top ten hold 20% to 25%. Sequenced sample: blood. Source of these receptors: a man aged 25 to 45 in good health.

This clonotype was found a few times. The chain employs TRBV4-2 and TRBJ2-1; D is undetermined. The CDR3 runs to 14 residues. Per germline, CDR1 LGHNA and CDR2 YNFKEQ. V was clipped by 0 bases and J by 15 bases, with 18 bases between them. The CDR3: CASSQDALEGFWFF. The CDR3 DNA follows: TGTGCCAGCAGCCAAGACGCCCTCGAAGGGTTCTGGTTCTTC.

This clonotype was seen a handful of times. V is TRBV27 and J is TRBJ1-2; D gene ambiguous. The germline V gene encodes CDR1 MNHEY and CDR2 SMNVEV (reference sequence). The CDR3 is 13 residues long. The V gene lost 4 bases and the J gene lost 5 bases, with 11 bases spanning the gap. Here the CDR3 reads CASSSNWVYGYTF. DNA for the CDR3: TGTGCCAGCAGTTCTAATTGGGTTTATGGCTACACCTTC.

The V gene is TRBV28, the J gene TRBJ2-4; weak D call: TRBD2 (6 bases). V lost 8 bases and J lost 15, with 26 bases in between. The CDR3 is 14 amino acids. CDR1 is MDHEN, CDR2 SYDVKM, per germline. The CDR3 here is CASCAPPGVETRYF. The CDR3, as DNA: TGTGCCAGCTGTGCCCCCCCGGGAGTTGAGACCCGGTACTTC. Based on the CDR3 plus reference TRBV28 and TRBJ2-4, the full variable domain is DVKVTQSSRYLVKRTGEKVFLECVQDMDHENMFWYRQDPGLGLRLIYFSYDVKMKEKGDIPEGYSVSREKKERFSLILESASTNQTSMYLCASCAPPGVETRYFGAGTRLSVL.

This clonotype was detected a few times. The chain joins TRBV30 to TRBJ2-4; D gene unclear. The DNA matches TRBJ2-7 better at its end, which makes the J call doubtful. CDR1 is GTSNPN and CDR2 is SVGIG in the germline V gene (reference sequence). The CDR3 covers 12 residues. The DNA of the CDR3 is TGTGCCTGGAACATACAGAGCTACGAGCAGTACTTC. Its translation is CAWNIQSYEQYF.

The rearrangement uses TRBV6-1 and TRBJ2-5; 8 bases are shared with TRBD2. Germline V CDR1 and CDR2: MNHNS, SASEGT. V trimming: 6 bases; J trimming: 10 bases; junction bases outside the gene matches: 13. The CDR3 length is 14 residues. For the CDR3, the DNA is TGTGCCAGCAGGCCGGGACTAGGGGGTGGGGGCCAGTACTTC. Amino acids: CASRPGLGGGGQYF.

This clonotype was counted a single time. This sequence joins TRBV7-2 and TRBJ1-2; 7 nucleotides match TRBD1. Germline loops: CDR1 SGHTA, CDR2 FQGNSA. The CDR3 is 14 amino acids. Trimming cost V 5 bases and J 6 bases; bases outside gene matches: 9. Here the CDR3 reads CASSPPDRVHGYTF. In nucleotides, the CDR3 is TGTGCCAGCAGCCCCCCAGACAGGGTCCATGGCTACACCTTC.

This clonotype was counted only a few times. The chain joins TRBV6-5 to TRBJ2-3; possibly TRBD2 for D (6 bases). There are 17 residues in the CDR3. The V end was cut by 4 bases, the J end by 0 bases, with 17 bases between. Germline V gene sequence: CDR1 MNHEY, CDR2 SVGAGI. DNA for the CDR3: TGTGCCAGCAGTTCCCGAGCCCTAGCGAGGAGCACAGATACGCAGTATTTT. It specifies CASSSRALARSTDTQYF.

This clonotype has more than one count but fewer than ten. The chain carries TRBV2 and TRBJ2-1; 10 bases are a match to TRBD2. The CDR3 runs to 15 residues. V lost 6 bases and J lost 8; bases outside the gene matches: 10. CDR1 and CDR2 from the germline V gene are SNHLY and FYNNEI. CDR3 DNA: TGTGCCAGCAGCGCCGAGGATACTAGCGGGGATGAGCAGTTCTTC. Residues: CASSAEDTSGDEQFF.

This chain links TRBV28 with TRBJ1-2, with D hard to call. Germline V gene sequence: CDR1 MDHEN, CDR2 SYDVKM. There are 13 residues in the CDR3. Trimming removed 9 bases at V and 4 bases at J, with 15 bases between. CDR3 amino acids: CASLGGPPYGYTF. DNA for the CDR3: TGTGCCAGTCTTGGAGGACCCCCCTATGGCTACACCTTC.

As to this clonotype: One base away lies a much larger clone, so this may be a sequencing read error. The CDR3 nucleotides read TGTGCCAGCAGTGAATCCAGGGACGATCGTGCAGAGACCCAGTTCTTC. Protein: CASSESRDDRAETQFF. The rearrangement uses TRBV25-1 and TRBJ2-1; D tentatively fits TRBD1 or TRBD2 (5 bases each). The germline V gene has CDR1 MGHDK and CDR2 SYGVNS. V was shortened by 1 base and J by 13 bases, with 23 bases between the two germline ends. This CDR3 has 16 residues. Full variable domain (rest looked up from reference TRBV25-1 and TRBJ2-1): EADIYQTPRYLVIGTGKKITLECSQTMGHDKMYWYQQDPGMELHLIHYSYGVNSTEKGDLSSESTVSRIRTEHFPLTLESARPSHTSQYLCASSESRDDRAETQFFGPGTRLTVL.

The rearrangement uses TRBV4-3 and TRBJ2-7; D ambiguous. The CDR3 is 15 residues long. Germline CDR1 reads LGHNA; CDR2 reads YSLEER. Trimming stripped 0 bases from V and 2 bases from J, with 11 bases between. The CDR3 sequence: CASSQDRSSPYEQYF. The CDR3 DNA sequence: TGCGCCAGCAGCCAAGATCGGTCTTCCCCCTACGAGCAGTACTTC.

This clonotype was counted a few times. J is TRBJ2-7 and V is TRBV6-5, with D possibly matching TRBD1 (6 bases). This CDR3 has 16 amino acids. Germline CDR1 is MNHEY and CDR2 is SVGAGI. V was cut by 0 bases and J by 5 bases, with 17 bases left in between. In DNA form, the CDR3 reads TGTGCCAGCAGTTACTCCTTCCAGGGGACGGTCCACGAGCAGTACTTC. Its translation is CASSYSFQGTVHEQYF.

This sequence joins TRBV20-1 and TRBJ2-1; D uncertain. Trimming cost V 1 base and J 9 bases, with 4 bases left between them. The CDR3 has 10 residues. Germline V gene sequence: CDR1 DFQATT, CDR2 SNEGSKA (reference sequence). This CDR3 is CSARGSEQFF. The CDR3 bases are TGCAGTGCTAGAGGCAGTGAGCAGTTCTTC.

This chain uses TRBV28 with TRBJ2-3, with 9 bases matching TRBD1. CDR3 length: 15 residues. V lost 5 bases and J lost 10; bases outside the gene matches: 13. Per germline, CDR1 MDHEN and CDR2 SYDVKM. As DNA, the CDR3 is TGTGCCAGCAGTCCGATCTCCGGGACAGGGCTTTCGCAGTATTTT. It specifies CASSPISGTGLSQYF.

The rearrangement links TRBV12-3 or TRBV12-4 to TRBJ1-6; a possible D gene is TRBD1 (5 bases). The V end was cut by 6 bases, the J end by 6 bases, with 12 bases between. This CDR3 is built from 14 residues. CDR3 nucleotide sequence: TGTGCCAGCAGCATGACAGCGTCTAATTCACCCCTCCACTTT. Encoded protein: CASSMTASNSPLHF.

The chain is built from TRBV20-1 and TRBJ2-7; 11 bases are shared with TRBD2. The CDR3 has 14 residues. V gave up 5 bases and J gave up 0 bases; unmatched junction bases: 3. In germline, CDR1 is DFQATT, CDR2 SNEGSKA (reference sequence). The CDR3 spells CSAPSGRTSYEQYF. The CDR3 DNA follows: TGCAGTGCTCCTAGCGGGAGGACCTCCTACGAGCAGTACTTC.

In this sample, this clonotype turned up a few times. The rearrangement uses TRBV10-3 and TRBJ2-4, with TRBD2 identical over 7 bases. The J call may be wrong; the DNA end is better matched by TRBJ2-7. This CDR3 is built from 15 residues. CDR1 is ENHRY and CDR2 is SYGVKD in the germline V gene. The CDR3: CAISTGGGWPYEQYF. CDR3 bases: TGTGCCATCAGCACGGGGGGTGGATGGCCCTACGAGCAGTACTTC.

V and J are TRBV27 and TRBJ2-7, with D unresolved. Germline V gene sequence: CDR1 MNHEY, CDR2 SMNVEV (reference sequence). The ends were cut back, 5 bases at V and 4 bases at J, with 15 bases in the middle. The CDR3 totals 14 residues. In nucleotides, the CDR3 is TGTGCCAGCAGTCCCAACCTAGATCGGTACGAGCAGTACTTC. This codes for CASSPNLDRYEQYF.

This chain connects TRBV5-1 to TRBJ2-3; 9 bases map to TRBD2. The CDR3 covers 16 residues. Germline CDR1 and CDR2: SGHRS and YFSETQ. The V and J ends lost 4 bases and 2 bases, in that order; junction bases with no gene match: 8. CDR3 coding DNA: TGCGCCAGCAGCCCTCGGGTAGCGGGAGACACAGATACGCAGTATTTT. It codes for CASSPRVAGDTDTQYF. Complete variable domain (other parts from reference TRBV5-1 and TRBJ2-3): KAGVTQTPRYLIKTRGQQVTLSCSPISGHRSVSWYQQTPGQGLQFLFEYFSETQRNKGNFPGRFSGRQFSNSRSEMNVSTLELGDSALYLCASSPRVAGDTDTQYFGPGTRLTVL.

J is TRBJ1-1 and V is TRBV21-1. TRBV21-1 is classified as a pseudogene. The CDR3 loop spans 14 amino acids. The CDR3 DNA sequence: TGTGCCAGCAGCAAAGCGCACAGAGATACTGAAGCTTTCTTT. This codes for CASSKAHRDTEAFF.

This clonotype was detected ten times or more. The chain is built from TRBV29-1 and TRBJ2-5; TRBD2 matches 10 bases. V was clipped by 6 bases and J by 4 bases; unmatched bases: 5. The CDR3 has 13 residues. Germline CDR1 SQVTM, CDR2 ANQGSEA. CDR3 in DNA: TGCAGCGTAACGAGCGGGGGGGGAGAGACCCAGTACTTC. It is translated as CSVTSGGGETQYF.

A remark on this clonotype: The junction departs from germline at one end; a sequencing error may be responsible. V usage is TRBV27 and J usage is TRBJ2-7, with no clear D. The CDR3 length is 13 residues. The germline V gene encodes CDR1 MNHEY and CDR2 SMNVEV (reference sequence). The chain's CDR3 is CASSVSISYEQYF. CDR3 nucleotide sequence: TGTGCCAGCAGTGTATCGATCTCCTACGAGCAGTACTTC.

The chain has TRBV20-1 and TRBJ1-2; 7 bases align to TRBD1. In germline, CDR1 is DFQATT, CDR2 SNEGSKA (reference sequence). This CDR3 comprises 13 residues. V lost 8 bases and J lost 4; bases outside the gene matches: 10. This chain's CDR3 is CSWRGRNSYGYTF. For the CDR3, the DNA is TGCAGTTGGAGGGGGCGGAATAGCTATGGCTACACCTTC.